This TCR beta chain is from a study of shared clonotypes between healthy human individuals (TCRdb year 2020). At the level of the whole study: The cohort comprised two women and a few men aged 18 to 49 years. For each donor, three plates each were used for CD4 naive and CD4 memory, two plates were used for CD8 naive, and one plate was used for CD8 memory. The study deeply sequenced blood TCR repertoires of 5 or 6 healthy adults to estimate repertoire size and the extent of clonotype sharing between individuals. To increase sequencing depth and limit assay-specific biases, TCR repertoire library preparation and sequencing were carried out by different laboratories using diverse techniques. Between about 0.8 and 9 billion PBMCs per donor were obtained by leukapheresis.

Note on this clone: Its recognized antigen is unknown. No clone much larger than this one lies a single base away; base qualities are absent.

The study at large found these results: Because the study included a small number of donors, the genetic and exposure-history diversity represented was limited. Pairwise subsampling indicated that sequencing depth was expected to affect the degree of clonotype sharing among donors. Higher generation probabilities were observed for clonotypes shared by all four sorted-subset donors than for non-shared clonotypes. Rarefaction of sorted-subset datasets indicated incomplete sequencing despite the large sequencing depth. Sampling was restricted to blood, and TCR repertoires in tissues likely differ from the TCR repertoires found in blood. Naive subsets generally had larger estimated clonotype richness than memory subsets. Sharing across four donors was observed for about 5% of naive CD4, over 3% of naive CD8, 2.3% of memory CD4, and over 0.3% of memory CD8 clonotypes.

The CDR3 numbers 16 residues from cysteine through phenylalanine. This entry keeps only the CDR3 DNA: 48 bases, framed from base 1. V gives up 0 bases and J gives up 4 bases, and the segment between their germline ends measures 14 bases. Based on the germline V gene, the CDR1 and CDR2 sequences are LGHNA and YNFKEQ. The donors were healthy, HIV-negative adults with no recently reported acute infections or vaccinations. Every donor was a Caucasian adult residing in Nashville, Tennessee, USA. CD8 memory samples combined magnetically selected CD45RO+ cells with CCR7-negative CD45RA+ effector memory (TemRA) cells. Blood was collected by leukapheresis, and PBMCs were isolated by Ficoll-Histopaque density gradient centrifugation and then cryopreserved in liquid nitrogen vapor phase. Purity and quantity of every magnetically sorted T cell population were checked by analytical flow cytometry. From each sorted fraction, genomic DNA was isolated and quantified by UV absorbance on a Nanodrop 2000c.

Using the deep immunoSEQ assay, multiplex PCR amplified TCR CDR3 regions from genomic DNA. Extracted genomic DNA from each cell subset was distributed evenly across all wells of several immunoSEQ 96-well plates, and each plate was treated as a replicate. For sorted subsets, each replicate PCR was loaded with about 200 ng genomic DNA, equivalent to roughly 30,000 T cell genomes. Purified libraries were quantified with a Qubit 3.0 fluorometer, sized on a Bioanalyzer 2100, and re-quantified with the KAPA Library Quantification kit. Every immunoSEQ 96-well plate was sequenced on a dedicated single-read 150-cycle Illumina NextSeq 550 flow cell. As for how the authors treated the data: Because the immunoSEQ output included only junctional sequences and no quality scores, the filtering could not be the same as the filtering used for full-length reads. Sequences were annotated with PyIR, a Python wrapper for IgBLAST v1.9, using IMGT germline references to assign V/J genes and CDR3. Reads were removed for weak V/J assignments (E-value above 1e-6), missing CDR3, stop codons, out-of-frame junctions, or ambiguous translated residues. V3J clonotypes were defined as sequences sharing an identical inferred V gene, J gene, and CDR3 amino acid sequence. Percentage overlap between repertoires was computed as shared unique clonotypes divided by the size of the smaller repertoire. RTK rarefaction, the Chao1 estimator, and Recon v2.1 estimates of unobserved clonotypes were used to assess repertoire richness. For all TCRbeta clonotypes obtained by the gDNA method from a handful of donors, generation probabilities were computed with OLGA. Sourced from immuneACCESS, this table was stored by TCRdb with only in-frame sequences that have V and J called. A share of the clones is absent; for the studies checked, an unresolved V gene accounts for under half, and the remainder has no known explanation. The V and J calls and the clone size are those of that table, but D and trimming were determined from the DNA. Present in this sample are 110,000 or so clones, around 71% of which were seen just once. The top ten hold roughly 24% of the sample.

The receptor chain draws on TRBV4-2 and TRBJ2-3, with a tentative D gene TRBD2 over 6 matching bases. This sequence was found in a woman in her 30s in good health. The sample consisted of memory CD8+ T cells sorted from blood. Read against the paper, the sample's cell subset or site label means: CD45RO+ cells pooled with CCR7-negative TemRA cells. CDR3 reads: CASSQDSGVGADTQYF. The nucleotide sequence reads as follows: TGTGCCAGCAGCCAAGATTCGGGAGTGGGCGCAGATACGCAGTATTTT.